This T cell receptor beta chain was identified during a study of T cells in Graves' hyperthyroidism and ophthalmopathy. Many counts were recorded for this clonotype. It was RNA transcripts that yielded the amplified TCR beta CDR3 regions. First-round RT-PCR of the TCR CDR3 relied on the HTBI primer set. Using its own MiXCR run on the multiplex PCR reads, TCRdb lists one record per CDR3 protein. The sample carries roughly 100,000 distinct CDR3 sequences, approximately 40% recorded once. The sequence derives from a woman in her twenties or thirties with Graves' hyperthyroidism. The sample comprised peripheral blood or thyroid tissue (not recorded which).

The CDR3 loop is CASTPRRGFRETQYF. In DNA form, the CDR3 reads TGTGCCAGCACTCCCCGTCGGGGGTTCAGGGAGACCCAGTACTTC. The chain recombines TRBV12-3 or TRBV12-4 with TRBJ2-5, with D tentatively TRBD2 (6 bases). CDR3 size: 15 residues. Trimming took off 7 bases at V and 5 bases at J, with 20 bases between the two ends.